Following are 2 T cell receptor beta chains from one sample sequenced in a study of breast tumors, draining lymph nodes, adjacent tissues. One entry per CDR3 protein results from TCRdb running MiXCR on the multiplex PCR reads. The data hold over 60,000 distinct CDR3 sequences, with approximately 45% observed a single time. The sequenced material came from breast tumor tissue. All receptors come from a female donor with breast cancer. Some clones in this sample may be carry-over from other donors' samples.

This clonotype has a count of ten or more. The J gene is TRBJ2-7, the V gene TRBV9, with TRBD2 matching 9 bases. The CDR3 consists of 14 residues. V shed 3 bases and J 0 bases; nucleotides not matched to a gene: 1. CDR1 is SGDLS and CDR2 is YYNGEE in the germline V gene. The DNA of the CDR3 is TGTGCCAGCAGCGAAGCGGGAGGCTCCTACGAGCAGTACTTC. Residues: CASSEAGGSYEQYF.

This chain connects TRBV11-3 to TRBJ1-4; D gene unclear. V dropped 5 bases and J dropped 0 bases, with 28 bases sitting between them. Per the germline V gene, CDR1 is SGHNT and CDR2 is YENEEA. The CDR3 is 21 amino acids. CDR3 amino acids: CASSPWSSPYEQITTNEKLFF. The CDR3, as DNA: TGTGCCAGCAGCCCTTGGAGCAGCCCCTACGAGCAGATAACAACTAATGAAAAACTGTTTTTT.